The T cell receptor (beta chain) described here comes from a study of blood T cell repertoires in COVID-19. Whole-study context: The United States, Italy and Spain provided the acute and convalescent COVID-19 samples. The analysed material was cDNA or gDNA that came from T cells, B-cell-depleted T cells, or PBMCs.

Germline V gives CDR1 SQVTM, CDR2 ANQGSEA. With 6 bases removed from V and 8 bases from J, the gap between germline ends came to 16 bases. The CDR3 contains 12 residues. Per the original methods: Estimation of nucleated cell counts relied on the amplification of reference gene primers. Some clones are missing from TCRdb's copy, which holds only in-frame ones; the method was immunoSEQ multiplex PCR. That table gives V, J and clone size, and the DNA gave D and trimming. The sample holds around 100,000 clones, roughly 85% seen once. The TCR was taken from a woman in her sixties or seventies with acute or convalescent COVID-19. Source material: peripheral blood. J is TRBJ1-2 and V is TRBV29-1; maybe TRBD1 (6 bases). The CDR3: CSVLQGGVGYTF. CDR3 in DNA: TGCAGCGTCCTACAGGGAGGGGTGGGCTACACCTTC.